This T cell receptor beta chain was recovered during a study of cytomegalovirus exposure and HLA in healthy donors. Per the germline V gene, CDR1 is SGHTA and CDR2 is FQGNSA. This CDR3 is built from 15 residues. V was clipped by 5 bases and J by 6 bases; unmatched bases: 7. It was with 60 Vbeta and 13 Jbeta primers that the PCR ran. Produced via immunoSEQ multiplex PCR; TCRdb's table is partial and in-frame only. The repertoire holds around 150,000 clones, with around four fifths as singletons. Sequencing was done on a sample of PBMCs. The sequence derives from a male donor in good health and CMV-seronegative. The chain is built from TRBV7-2 and TRBJ2-5; 12 bases agree with TRBD2. DNA for the CDR3: TGTGCCAGCAGCACCCTAGCGGGGGGGATACAGACCCAGTACTTC. Its protein is CASSTLAGGIQTQYF. Full variable domain (outside the CDR3, taken from reference TRBV7-2 and TRBJ2-5): GAGVSQSPSNKVTEKGKDVELRCDPISGHTALYWYRQSLGQGLEFLIYFQGNSAPDKSGLPSDRFSAERTGGSVSTLTIQRTQQEDSAVYLCASSTLAGGIQTQYFGPGTRLLVL.